These T cell receptor beta chains were read from a single sample in a study of early T cells in non-severe SARS-CoV-2 infection. TCRdb passed the 5' RACE reads through MiXCR, listing each CDR3 protein once. This table holds tens of thousands of distinct CDR3 sequences, 13% found once. The sequencing sample was made of whole blood. The receptors come from an adult who was a healthcare worker with PCR-confirmed SARS-CoV-2 infection or an uninfected control (not recorded which). Each CDR3 is given with its conserved first and last residue. Each record gives: J gene, D gene, CDR3 length, V gene, clone size, CDR3 protein, CDR3 DNA. The D gene is left open where the match is weak. Size is stated for part of the rows, as once, few or many counts, or as a class when the clone is expanded.

J gene: TRBJ1-5
D gene: TRBD1
CDR3 length: 15
V gene: TRBV6-5
clone size: .
CDR3 protein: CASSYTGGGNQPQHF
CDR3 DNA: TGTGCCAGCAGTTATACAGGGGGAGGCAATCAGCCCCAGCATTTT

J gene: TRBJ1-4
D gene: .
CDR3 length: 14
V gene: TRBV9
clone size: few
CDR3 protein: CASSVSTRGEKLFF
CDR3 DNA: TGTGCCAGCAGCGTTAGTACACGGGGTGAAAAACTGTTTTTT

J gene: TRBJ2-3
D gene: TRBD1
CDR3 length: 15
V gene: TRBV6-1
clone size: .
CDR3 protein: CASSIRTGGQDTQYF
CDR3 DNA: TGTGCCAGCAGTATTCGGACAGGGGGCCAAGATACGCAGTATTTT

J gene: TRBJ2-7
D gene: TRBD1
CDR3 length: 15
V gene: TRBV6-2/TRBV6-3
clone size: few
CDR3 protein: CASSVQGQGSYEQYF
CDR3 DNA: TGTGCCAGCAGTGTGCAGGGACAGGGGTCCTACGAGCAGTACTTC

J gene: TRBJ2-5
D gene: TRBD1
CDR3 length: 16
V gene: TRBV11-2
clone size: many
CDR3 protein: CASSLGGNRGRETQYF
CDR3 DNA: TGTGCCAGCAGCCTAGGGGGTAACAGGGGGCGTGAGACCCAGTACTTC

J gene: TRBJ2-1
D gene: TRBD2
CDR3 length: 14
V gene: TRBV6-1
clone size: .
CDR3 protein: CASSDGWGLPQQFF
CDR3 DNA: TGTGCCAGCAGTGATGGGTGGGGACTACCTCAGCAGTTCTTC

J gene: TRBJ2-6
D gene: .
CDR3 length: 15
V gene: TRBV5-1
clone size: many
CDR3 protein: CASSLDRVGANVLTF
CDR3 DNA: TGCGCCAGCAGCTTGGACAGGGTCGGGGCCAACGTCCTGACTTTC

J gene: TRBJ2-7
D gene: .
CDR3 length: 15
V gene: TRBV11-2
clone size: many
CDR3 protein: CASSWDMGGSYEQYF
CDR3 DNA: TGTGCCAGCAGCTGGGACATGGGGGGATCCTACGAGCAGTACTTC

J gene: TRBJ1-2
D gene: TRBD1
CDR3 length: 14
V gene: TRBV6-6
clone size: .
CDR3 protein: CASSRGHQVYGYTF
CDR3 DNA: TGTGCCAGCAGCAGGGGGCATCAGGTCTATGGCTACACCTTC

J gene: TRBJ1-1
D gene: .
CDR3 length: 13
V gene: TRBV2
clone size: many
CDR3 protein: CASSLGTETEAFF
CDR3 DNA: TGTGCCAGCAGTCTTGGGACGGAGACTGAAGCTTTCTTT

J gene: TRBJ2-4
D gene: .
CDR3 length: 15
V gene: TRBV7-2
clone size: many
CDR3 protein: CASSLGRQAKNIQYF
CDR3 DNA: TGTGCCAGCAGCTTAGGGCGACAAGCCAAAAACATTCAGTACTTC

J gene: TRBJ2-2
D gene: .
CDR3 length: 15
V gene: TRBV12-3/TRBV12-4
clone size: .
CDR3 protein: CASSFLGPNTGELFF
CDR3 DNA: TGTGCCAGCAGTTTCCTGGGGCCGAACACCGGGGAGCTGTTTTTT

J gene: TRBJ1-3
D gene: TRBD1
CDR3 length: 17
V gene: TRBV7-2
clone size: few
CDR3 protein: CASSLAQLGQGVNTIYF
CDR3 DNA: TGTGCCAGCAGCTTAGCTCAATTGGGACAGGGGGTAAACACCATATATTTT

J gene: TRBJ1-4
D gene: .
CDR3 length: 14
V gene: TRBV5-5
clone size: many
CDR3 protein: CASSSRDGNEKLFF
CDR3 DNA: TGTGCCAGCAGCTCTAGGGACGGTAATGAAAAACTGTTTTTT